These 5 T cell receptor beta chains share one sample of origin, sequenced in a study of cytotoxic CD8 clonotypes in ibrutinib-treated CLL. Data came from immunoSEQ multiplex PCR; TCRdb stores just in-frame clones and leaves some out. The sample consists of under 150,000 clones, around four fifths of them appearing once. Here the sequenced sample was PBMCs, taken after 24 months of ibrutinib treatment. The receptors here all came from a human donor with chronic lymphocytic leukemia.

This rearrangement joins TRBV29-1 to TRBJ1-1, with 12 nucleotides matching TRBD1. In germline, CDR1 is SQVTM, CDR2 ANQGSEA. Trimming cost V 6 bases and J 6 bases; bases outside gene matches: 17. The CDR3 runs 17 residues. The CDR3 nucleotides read TGCAGCGTAAGGGGTACCGGGACAGGGGGCTATGTAGCTGAAGCTTTCTTT. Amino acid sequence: CSVRGTGTGGYVAEAFF.

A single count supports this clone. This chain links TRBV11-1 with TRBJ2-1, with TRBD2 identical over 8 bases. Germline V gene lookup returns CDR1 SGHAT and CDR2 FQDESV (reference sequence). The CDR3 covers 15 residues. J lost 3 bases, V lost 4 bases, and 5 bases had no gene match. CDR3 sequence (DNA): TGTGCCAGCAGCTCATCGGGGGGGCACTACAATGAGCAGTTCTTC. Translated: CASSSSGGHYNEQFF.

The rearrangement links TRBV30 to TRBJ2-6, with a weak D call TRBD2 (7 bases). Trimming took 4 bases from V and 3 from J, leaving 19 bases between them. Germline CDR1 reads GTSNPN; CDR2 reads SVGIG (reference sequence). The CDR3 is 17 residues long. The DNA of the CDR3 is TGTGCCTGGATTTTTTCGCGGGGGCAGGGTGGGGCCAACGTCCTGACTTTC. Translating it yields CAWIFSRGQGGANVLTF.

The CDR3 DNA is TGTGCCAGCAGTTCGGGACAGGGAAGGTACGAGCAGTACTTC. It translates to CASSSGQGRYEQYF. J is TRBJ2-7 and V is TRBV6-1; TRBD1 matches 9 bases. Germline CDR1 reads MNHNS; CDR2 reads SASEGT. V was clipped by 5 bases and J by 4 bases; unmatched bases: 6. CDR3 size: 14 residues.

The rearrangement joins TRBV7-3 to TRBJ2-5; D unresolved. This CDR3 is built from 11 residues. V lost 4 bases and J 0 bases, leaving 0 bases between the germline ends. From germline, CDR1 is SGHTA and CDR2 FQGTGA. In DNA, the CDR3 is TGTGCCAGCAGCTACCAAGAGACCCAGTACTTC. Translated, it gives CASSYQETQYF.